What follows describes a single TCR beta chain. These data come from a study of blood T cell repertoires in COVID-19. Study summary: The United States, Italy and Spain supplied acute and convalescent COVID-19 samples. Nucleic acid was either cDNA or gDNA, and it came from T cells, B-cell-depleted T cells, or PBMCs.

Trimming removed 2 bases from V and 6 bases from J, with 17 bases in between. CDR1 and CDR2 from the germline V gene are SGHNT and YYREEE (reference sequence). The CDR3 covers 16 residues. Per the authors' pipeline: Estimation of nucleated cell counts was performed using reference gene primer amplification. Repertoires were generated with immunoSEQ multiplex PCR, while TCRdb's copy carries only in-frame clones and drops some. V, J and clone size derive from that table, while D and trimming were established from the DNA sequence. The table shows a few hundred thousand clones, with around nine tenths occurring only once.

The V and J genes are TRBV5-4 and TRBJ2-2, with D maybe TRBD2 (5 bases). The sample was peripheral blood. The sequence derives from a woman aged 55-69 years with acute or convalescent COVID-19. The DNA for the CDR3 is TGTGCCAGCAGCTTTTCGGGGAGACTTGTCGCCGGGGAGCTGTTTTTT. Translation: CASSFSGRLVAGELFF.